Reported below is one T cell receptor beta chain. The antigen remains undetermined. This specimen comes from a study of graft-versus-host responses after intestinal transplantation. Assay: immunoSEQ multiplex PCR; the TCRdb copy retains only in-frame clones and omits some. The data hold about 120,000 clones, with over 80% observed a single time. Germline V gene data show CDR1 as LNHNV and CDR2 as YYDKDF (reference sequence). Trimming left V 0 bases short and J 2 bases short, with 10 bases between. This CDR3 spans 15 amino acids. This chain connects TRBV15 to TRBJ2-5; maybe TRBD2 (6 bases). The clonotype comes from a human donor who received an intestinal transplant. Sequenced material: unstimulated CD4+ T cells sorted from spleen or lymph node cells, taken before intestinal transplant. CDR3 bases: TGTGCCACCAGCAGAGAATCTGCGGGACAAGAGACCCAGTACTTC. Amino acid sequence: CATSRESAGQETQYF. Combining the CDR3 with reference TRBV15 and TRBJ2-5 gives the whole variable domain DAMVIQNPRYQVTQFGKPVTLSCSQTLNHNVMYWYQQKSSQAPKLLFHYYDKDFNNEADTPDNFQSRRPNTSFCFLDIRSPGLGDTAMYLCATSRESAGQETQYFGPGTRLLVL.